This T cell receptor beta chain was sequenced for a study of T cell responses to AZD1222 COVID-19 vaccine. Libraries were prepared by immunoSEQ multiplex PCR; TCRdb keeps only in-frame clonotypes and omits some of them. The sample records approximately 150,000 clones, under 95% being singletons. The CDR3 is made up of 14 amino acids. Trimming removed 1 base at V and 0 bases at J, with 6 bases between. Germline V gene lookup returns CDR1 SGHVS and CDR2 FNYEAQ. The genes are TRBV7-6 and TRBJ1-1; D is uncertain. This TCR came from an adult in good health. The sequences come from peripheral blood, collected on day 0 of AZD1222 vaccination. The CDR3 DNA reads TGTGCCAGCAGCTTAGGGAGTATGAACACTGAAGCTTTCTTT. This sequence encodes CASSLGSMNTEAFF.